This T cell receptor (beta chain) was retrieved from a study of T cell responses to AZD1222 COVID-19 vaccine. Study context: Second doses that came at about 4 or about 12 weeks were put together. Points from the study as a whole: Vaccination with two AZD1222 doses was followed by a rise in Spike-specific TCR breadth and depth. Mostly white British, mostly female donors; authors suggested clonal diversity may be underestimated.

For this clone: The antigen remains unidentified.

V was trimmed by 6 bases and J by 0 bases, leaving 13 bases between them. There are 15 residues in the CDR3. The germline V gene has CDR1 PRHDT and CDR2 FYEKMQ (reference sequence). Clones were read by immunoSEQ multiplex PCR, and TCRdb kept only the in-frame ones, dropping some. The data hold 92,000 or so clones, with almost 90% observed a single time. The genes are TRBV13 and TRBJ2-3; D perhaps matches TRBD1 (6 bases). This TCR derives from an adult in good health. The starting material was peripheral blood, obtained on day 0 of AZD1222 vaccination. The CDR3 DNA sequence: TGTGCCAGCAGATCTACAGGGATAAGCACAGATACGCAGTATTTT. Translation gives CASRSTGISTDTQYF.